A selection of T cell receptor beta chains follows, all from one sample in a study of cytomegalovirus exposure and HLA in healthy donors. The table came from immunoSEQ multiplex PCR; TCRdb's copy has only in-frame clones and leaves some out. The data hold about 200,000 clones, with approximately 80% observed a single time. The sequenced material came from PBMCs. The source is a man aged 50 to 60 in good health and CMV-seronegative. Each CDR3 is given with its conserved first and last residue. The order of the fields is J gene, CDR3 length, V gene, D gene, CDR3 protein. The D gene is left open where the match is weak.

>TRBJ2-1|18|TRBV4-1|TRBD2
CASSQDLHSGKVVNEQFF
>TRBJ1-2|15|TRBV30|TRBD1
CASAGQGDRRSGYTF
>TRBJ2-3|15|TRBV6-6|TRBD2
CASSYSGLATDTQYF
>TRBJ2-1|13|TRBV9|.
CASSPNQDNEQFF
>TRBJ1-1|12|TRBV6-5|.
CASSYSRTEAFF
>TRBJ2-7|14|TRBV2|TRBD2
CASSRTSGAYEQYF
>TRBJ1-2|14|TRBV5-8|.
CASSLEVGNYGYTF
>TRBJ2-5|13|TRBV7-3|.
CASSRGNQETQYF
>TRBJ1-2|14|TRBV10-2|.
CASSERGQNYGYTF
>TRBJ2-1|14|TRBV2|TRBD1
CASNWDRAGNEQFF
>TRBJ1-1|14|TRBV27|.
CASSFSGLYTEAFF
>TRBJ2-5|12|TRBV5-1|.
CASSFGMETQYF
>TRBJ2-7|16|TRBV18|TRBD2
CASSPSSGRTSYEQYF
>TRBJ2-3|17|TRBV25-1|TRBD2
CASSGAIGGRASDTQYF
>TRBJ1-1|14|TRBV27|.
CASRMGHLNTEAFF
>TRBJ2-4|13|TRBV19|.
CASSILAKNIQYF
>TRBJ2-1|15|TRBV19|.
CASSIWPTGDNEQFF
>TRBJ2-2|16|TRBV19|TRBD2
CASSIVSGRSVRELFF
>TRBJ1-1|15|TRBV5-1|.
CASSLVGTPDTEAFF
>TRBJ2-5|13|TRBV21-1|.
CASSPRLGETQYF
>TRBJ2-7|12|TRBV7-2|.
CASSFFSYEQYF
>TRBJ2-3|15|TRBV4-1|.
CASSQEGAVSDTQYF
>TRBJ2-7|14|TRBV7-9|TRBD2
CASSLGLAVDEQYF
>TRBJ2-3|18|TRBV27|TRBD2
CASSLSSAGGPWADTQYF
>TRBJ2-7|14|TRBV4-1|.
CASSQGRGSGEQYF
>TRBJ2-1|16|TRBV15|.
CAVTNSWTGSSDEQFF
>TRBJ2-2|21|TRBV14|TRBD2
CASSQGSPWREYVTNTGELFF
>TRBJ1-1|14|TRBV27|.
CASSFEQGLGEAFF
>TRBJ2-2|14|TRBV5-1|TRBD2
CASSPGTSTGELFF
>TRBJ1-2|14|TRBV14|TRBD1
CASSPDRGQGGYTF
>TRBJ1-1|14|TRBV28|TRBD1
CASSGQGMNTEAFF
>TRBJ2-2|17|TRBV7-9|TRBD2
CASSFDTSGVNTGELFF
>TRBJ1-1|16|TRBV7-2|.
CASSFASGFMNTEAFF
>TRBJ1-6|12|TRBV7-9|.
CASSFPGSPLHF
>TRBJ2-3|15|TRBV29-1|.
CSVSAVATSTDTQYF
>TRBJ2-7|11|TRBV20-1|.
CSAREQGLRYF
>TRBJ2-5|13|TRBV27|TRBD2
CASRLAGGVTQYF
>TRBJ1-1|13|TRBV2|.
CASYGVENTEAFF
>TRBJ2-1|15|TRBV13|TRBD2
CASTHPTSEYNEQFF